This T cell receptor (beta chain) was captured in a study of blood T cell repertoires in COVID-19. Overall study: From T cells, B-cell-depleted T cells, or PBMCs came the material, which was cDNA or gDNA.

Germline V gene sequence: CDR1 MGHRA, CDR2 YSYEKL. The CDR3 is 16 amino acids. Unmatched junction bases numbered 3, after V lost 0 bases and J lost 4 bases. Profiled with immunoSEQ multiplex PCR; TCRdb holds only in-frame clones, not every one. The sample records roughly 97,000 clones, about 89% being singletons. This clonotype originated in a human donor in a cohort sampled during active COVID-19. The V call is TRBV4-1, the J call TRBJ2-3; 11 nucleotides match TRBD2. The sample comprised peripheral blood. The CDR3 bases are TGCGCCAGCAGCCAAGATCTAGCGGGGGGCCCAGATACGCAGTATTTT. This codes for CASSQDLAGGPDTQYF.